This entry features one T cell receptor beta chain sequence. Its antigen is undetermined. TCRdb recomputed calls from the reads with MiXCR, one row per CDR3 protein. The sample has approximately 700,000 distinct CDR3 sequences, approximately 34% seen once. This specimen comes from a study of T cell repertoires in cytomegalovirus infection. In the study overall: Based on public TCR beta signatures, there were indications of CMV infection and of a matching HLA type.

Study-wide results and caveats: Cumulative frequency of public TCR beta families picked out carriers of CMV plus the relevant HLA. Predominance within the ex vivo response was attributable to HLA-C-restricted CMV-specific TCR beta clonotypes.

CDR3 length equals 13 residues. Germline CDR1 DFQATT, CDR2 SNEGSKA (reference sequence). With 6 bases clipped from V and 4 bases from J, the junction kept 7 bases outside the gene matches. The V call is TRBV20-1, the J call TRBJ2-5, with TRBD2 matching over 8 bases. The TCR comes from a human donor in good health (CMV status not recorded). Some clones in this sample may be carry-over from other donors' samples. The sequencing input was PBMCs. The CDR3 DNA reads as TGCAGTGCGGGGCGGGGGGCATCAGAGACCCAGTACTTC. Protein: CSAGRGASETQYF.